The 28 T cell receptor beta chains below all came from one sample that was sequenced in a study of shared clonotypes between healthy human individuals. The repertoire was sequenced with immunoSEQ multiplex PCR; TCRdb's copy has only in-frame clones and lacks some. The top ten hold more than 0.1% of the sample, which has millions of clones, 85% to 95% seen once. The sequenced sample consisted of naive CD4+ T cells sorted from blood. Noted subset: CD45RA+ positively selected. All receptors derive from a man between 18 and 35 years old in good health.

This sequence joins TRBV6-6 and TRBJ2-6, with D unresolved. Looked up from germline, CDR1 is MNHNY and CDR2 is SVGAGI (reference sequence). Trimming cost V 6 bases and J 2 bases, with 5 bases left between them. The CDR3 length is 13 residues. CDR3 region: CASSETGANVLTF. In nucleotides, the CDR3 is TGTGCCAGCAGCGAGACTGGGGCCAACGTCCTGACTTTC.

The chain is built from TRBV7-3 and TRBJ2-3; 7 bases match TRBD1. The V gene end was trimmed by 5 bases and the J gene end by 5 bases; junction bases not matched to a gene: 10. The CDR3 length is 15 residues. Per germline, CDR1 SGHTA and CDR2 FQGTGA. Here the CDR3 DNA reads TGTGCCAGCAGCCCCAACAGGGGAACTGGAGATACGCAGTATTTT. The encoded protein is CASSPNRGTGDTQYF.

The chain carries TRBV30 and TRBJ2-7; D is possibly TRBD1 or TRBD2 (5 bases each). The V gene's germline CDR1 is GTSNPN and CDR2 SVGIG (reference sequence). CDR3 length: 13 residues. V lost 7 bases to trimming and J lost 6 bases, with 19 bases between them. CDR3 in amino acids: CASGLRGLGEQYF. The CDR3 coding sequence is TGTGCCTCCGGACTTAGGGGTCTCGGCGAGCAGTACTTC.

This sequence joins TRBV5-1 and TRBJ1-4, with TRBD1 as a possible D gene (6 bases). V dropped 3 bases and J dropped 0 bases, with 12 bases sitting between them. CDR3 length equals 16 residues. Germline values: CDR1 SGHRS, CDR2 YFSETQ. The CDR3: CASSWRGASTNEKLFF. CDR3 nucleotides: TGCGCCAGCAGCTGGCGGGGGGCCTCAACTAATGAAAAACTGTTTTTT.

This chain uses TRBV30 with TRBJ2-3; D could derive from TRBD1 or TRBD2 (5 bases each). Trimming removed 0 bases from V and 0 bases from J, with 10 bases in between. The CDR3 extends over 15 amino acids. The germline gives CDR1 GTSNPN, CDR2 SVGIG (reference sequence). The CDR3, as DNA: TGTGCCTGGAGTGTACCTGGGGGAAGCACAGATACGCAGTATTTT. Translated: CAWSVPGGSTDTQYF.

This clone was recorded once. The chain has TRBV7-9 and TRBJ2-1; 11 positions match TRBD2. The CDR3 has 15 amino acids. J was trimmed by 10 bases and V by 0 bases; bases with no gene match: 5. The germline gives CDR1 SEHNR, CDR2 FQNEAQ (reference sequence). CDR3 nucleotide sequence: TGTGCCAGCAGCTTAGCACTAGCGGGAGTTTCCGAGCAGTTCTTC. Its translation: CASSLALAGVSEQFF.

The chain links TRBV6-5 to TRBJ1-5; D is undetermined. CDR1 and CDR2 (germline): MNHEY, SVGAGI. V was cut by 2 bases and J by 6 bases, with 14 bases left in between. CDR3 length: 15 amino acids. DNA for the CDR3: TGTGCCAGCAGTTACACTTTTATGGAGGGTCAGCCCCAGCATTTT. Its protein is CASSYTFMEGQPQHF.

The chain links TRBV7-2 to TRBJ2-7; 13 positions agree with TRBD2. The germline V gene encodes CDR1 SGHTA and CDR2 FQGNSA. V trimming: 8 bases; J trimming: 5 bases; junction bases outside the gene matches: 9. CDR3 length: 15 residues. The CDR3 coding sequence is TGTGCCAGCGTCCCCGGGACTAGCGGGACCCACGAGCAGTACTTC. This codes for CASVPGTSGTHEQYF.

This clone was seen just once. This chain uses TRBV28 with TRBJ1-1; the match to TRBD1 covers 8 bases. The CDR3 sequence is 16 residues long. Germline V gives CDR1 MDHEN, CDR2 SYDVKM. V gave up 4 bases and J gave up 3 bases; unmatched junction bases: 10. The CDR3 region has the DNA TGTGCCAGCAGTTCTCCAGGGGGCGCGGGAGACACTGAAGCTTTCTTT. Encoded protein: CASSSPGGAGDTEAFF.

This chain connects TRBV30 to TRBJ1-1, with 8 bases identical to TRBD1. The CDR3 has 16 residues. With V trimmed by 3 bases and J by 3 bases, 12 bases remained unmatched. Germline CDR1 reads GTSNPN; CDR2 reads SVGIG (reference sequence). CDR3 loop: CAWRDVRQGPYTEAFF. As DNA, the CDR3 is TGTGCCTGGAGGGACGTGAGACAGGGGCCGTACACTGAAGCTTTCTTT. Complete variable domain (other parts from reference TRBV30 and TRBJ1-1): SQTIHQWPATLVQPVGSPLSLECTVEGTSNPNLYWYRQAAGRGLQLLFYSVGIGQISSEVPQNLSASRPQDRQFILSSKKLLLSDSGFYLCAWRDVRQGPYTEAFFGQGTRLTVV.

This chain links TRBV10-3 with TRBJ2-3; the D call may be TRBD1 or TRBD2 (5 bases each). The V and J ends lost 10 bases and 2 bases respectively, with 7 bases between them. Germline V gene lookup returns CDR1 ENHRY and CDR2 SYGVKD. This CDR3 spans 11 amino acids. The CDR3 loop is CATGPTDTQYF. The CDR3 DNA reads TGTGCCACGGGACCCACAGATACGCAGTATTTT.

The V gene is TRBV7-9, the J gene TRBJ2-7; D is tentatively TRBD1 or TRBD2 (6 bases each). CDR3 size: 16 residues. Trimming cost V 1 base and J 4 bases, with 17 bases left between them. CDR1 SEHNR and CDR2 FQNEAQ come from the germline V gene (reference sequence). The CDR3, as DNA: TGTGCCAGCAGCTTAGTGATGGGCCAGGGGACTTACGAGCAGTACTTC. Its protein is CASSLVMGQGTYEQYF.

The J gene is TRBJ2-5, the V gene TRBV9; TRBD1 might be the D (6 bases). The CDR3 sequence is 15 residues long. Trimming stripped 4 bases from V and 0 bases from J, with 13 bases between. CDR1 is SGDLS, CDR2 YYNGEE, per germline. CDR3 nucleotides: TGTGCCAGCAGCCCCCAGGGGACGTACCAAGAGACCCAGTACTTC. Amino acid sequence: CASSPQGTYQETQYF.

The V call is TRBV6-6, the J call TRBJ1-5, with a tentative D call TRBD1 (6 bases). CDR1 and CDR2 (germline): MNHNY, SVGAGI (reference sequence). The CDR3 runs 15 residues. Trimming removed 5 bases at V and 0 bases at J, with 11 bases between. As DNA, the CDR3 is TGTGCCAGCAGTCCTGGACAGTATAGCAATCAGCCCCAGCATTTT. As protein: CASSPGQYSNQPQHF.

CDR3 amino acids: CASSYGRRDTQYF. CDR3 DNA: TGTGCCAGCAGTTACGGACGGAGAGATACGCAGTATTTT. V gene TRBV6-5 combines with J gene TRBJ2-3; D unclear. CDR1 MNHEY and CDR2 SVGAGI come from the germline V gene. Trimming removed 2 bases from V and 5 bases from J, with 8 bases in between. This CDR3 contains 13 residues.

The chain is built from TRBV6-5 and TRBJ2-3; D gene uncertain. There are 12 residues in the CDR3. Germline V gene data show CDR1 as MNHEY and CDR2 as SVGAGI. V shed 6 bases and J shed 8 bases, with 12 bases lying between them. CDR3 in amino acids: CASRGKKGTQYF. CDR3 sequence (DNA): TGTGCCAGCAGGGGTAAGAAGGGTACGCAGTATTTT.

The chain couples TRBV6-6 to TRBJ2-5, with 9 bases aligning to TRBD1. Germline CDR1 and CDR2: MNHNY and SVGAGI (reference sequence). The CDR3 totals 16 residues. The V segment lost 2 bases and the J segment 4 bases; nucleotides outside the gene matches: 8. DNA of the CDR3: TGTGCCAGCAGTTACCACCTCCGGGACAGGGTAGAGACCCAGTACTTC. This encodes CASSYHLRDRVETQYF.

This rearrangement joins TRBV7-2 to TRBJ1-1; D not resolved. The CDR3 totals 14 residues. Germline V CDR1 and CDR2: SGHTA, FQGNSA. V was pared by 2 bases and J by 5 bases, with 12 bases between. The CDR3 is CASSLTPSDTEAFF. CDR3 DNA sequence: TGTGCCAGCAGCTTAACCCCTAGCGATACTGAAGCTTTCTTT.

The rearrangement uses TRBV19 and TRBJ2-3, with TRBD1 matching 7 bases. V shed 3 bases, J shed 2 bases, and the junction held 5 bases outside the gene matches. CDR3 length: 15 amino acids. The V gene's germline CDR1 is LNHDA and CDR2 SQIVND (reference sequence). CDR3 coding DNA: TGTGCCAGTAGTATTCGGACAGGTACCACAGATACGCAGTATTTT. Protein product: CASSIRTGTTDTQYF.

As concerns this clone: Other DNA sequences in this sample translate to the same CDR3. This sequence joins TRBV5-1 and TRBJ2-1; D is perhaps TRBD1 (6 bases). Trimming left V 2 bases short and J 0 bases short, with 9 bases between. The CDR3 length is 15 residues. Germline CDR1 and CDR2: SGHRS and YFSETQ. CDR3 residues: CASSFTGNSYNEQFF. Written as DNA, the CDR3 is TGCGCCAGCAGCTTCACAGGGAACTCCTACAATGAGCAGTTCTTC.

The chain links TRBV7-2 to TRBJ2-6; 7 nucleotides match TRBD1. The CDR3 extends over 13 amino acids. J lost 15 bases, V lost 5 bases, and 10 bases had no gene match. Germline-derived CDR1 and CDR2 are SGHTA and FQGNSA. CDR3 sequence: CASSPRTGQGLTF. CDR3 nucleotides: TGTGCCAGCAGCCCCCGGACAGGCCAGGGCCTGACTTTC.

A note on this clone: Other DNA sequences of this sample code for an identical CDR3. CDR3 DNA: TGTGCCTGGAGTGGCCAGGGAAGATCACCCCTCCACTTT. Amino acids: CAWSGQGRSPLHF. The chain employs TRBV30 and TRBJ1-6; perhaps TRBD1 as D (5 bases). The germline gives CDR1 GTSNPN, CDR2 SVGIG (reference sequence). This CDR3 has 13 residues. The V end lost 1 base, the J end lost 10 bases, and 11 bases lay between the germline ends.

The V call is TRBV6-6, the J call TRBJ1-1; TRBD1 is a possible D gene (6 bases). The CDR3 runs to 13 residues. Germline V gene data show CDR1 as MNHNY and CDR2 as SVGAGI (reference sequence). Trimming cost V 10 bases and J 0 bases, with 12 bases left between them. CDR3 in amino acids: CATGQLMNTEAFF. CDR3 DNA: TGTGCCACCGGACAGCTCATGAACACTGAAGCTTTCTTT.

This rearrangement joins TRBV29-1 to TRBJ2-7; D is undetermined. Trimming left V 7 bases short and J 1 base short, with 8 bases between. CDR1 and CDR2 from the germline V gene are SQVTM and ANQGSEA. The CDR3 covers 11 residues. The CDR3: CSAIGSYEQYF. The CDR3 DNA reads TGCAGCGCAATCGGTTCCTACGAGCAGTACTTC.

The chain links TRBV4-3 to TRBJ1-4; D is unclear. The V end was cut by 0 bases, the J end by 3 bases, with 14 bases between. The CDR3 extends over 17 amino acids. CDR1 LGHNA and CDR2 YSLEER come from the germline V gene. The CDR3 DNA reads as TGCGCCAGCAGCCAAGATTGGGGTATATTCCCTAATGAAAAACTGTTTTTT. Protein product: CASSQDWGIFPNEKLFF.

Concerning this clone itself: In the same sample, other DNA sequences code for this CDR3. V is TRBV5-1 and J is TRBJ2-1; 7 nucleotides align to TRBD2. Germline V CDR1 and CDR2: SGHRS, YFSETQ. V shed 0 bases, J shed 6 bases, and the junction held 0 bases outside the gene matches. This CDR3 has 13 residues. As DNA, the CDR3 is TGCGCCAGCAGCTTGGGGACTAGCAATGAGCAGTTCTTC. This codes for CASSLGTSNEQFF.

This clone was seen just once. The V call is TRBV6-6, the J call TRBJ1-1; D ambiguous. Trimming pared 4 bases from V and 1 base from J, leaving 10 bases between. Looked up from germline, CDR1 is MNHNY and CDR2 is SVGAGI (reference sequence). The length of the CDR3 is 14 residues. CDR3 in amino acids: CASSSQTRNTEAFF. The CDR3 DNA reads TGTGCCAGCAGTTCTCAGACCCGGAACACTGAAGCTTTCTTT.

The V call is TRBV10-3, the J call TRBJ2-3; a weak D match, TRBD2 (5 bases). Germline V gene lookup returns CDR1 ENHRY and CDR2 SYGVKD. CDR3 length: 14 amino acids. Trimming removed 4 bases from V and 2 bases from J, with 10 bases in between. This chain's CDR3 is CAISGGVFTDTQYF. CDR3 DNA sequence: TGTGCCATCAGTGGGGGAGTCTTCACAGATACGCAGTATTTT.